What follows is one TCR beta chain and its context. The CDR3 is made up of 15 amino acids. V was clipped by 3 bases and J by 0 bases, with 13 bases between them. CDR1 and CDR2 from the germline V gene are DFQATT and SNEGSKA (reference sequence). This sample is part of a study of regulatory T cells in long-lasting Graves disease. Time point indicated: newly diagnosed GD, antithyroid drugs for less than 3 months. With RNA extracted from PBMCs as input, the TCR library was made. Researchers made TCR beta libraries by using iRepertoire HTBI primers and running Arm-PCR on CDR3 regions. TCRdb processed the multiplex PCR reads anew with MiXCR; each CDR3 protein has one entry. The data show approximately 470,000 distinct CDR3 sequences, roughly 17% seen once. The same sample was also used in a study of T cells in Graves' hyperthyroidism and ophthalmopathy.

The chain couples TRBV20-1 to TRBJ2-3; possibly TRBD2 for D (5 bases). The material was peripheral blood mononuclear cells (PBMCs), obtained at new diagnosis, from a patient treated with antithyroid drugs. The clonotype was recovered from a man aged 40-55 years with Graves disease. The CDR3 coding sequence is TGCAGTGCTAGCCTAGCTTCCGGGAGCACAGATACGCAGTATTTT. Residues: CSASLASGSTDTQYF.